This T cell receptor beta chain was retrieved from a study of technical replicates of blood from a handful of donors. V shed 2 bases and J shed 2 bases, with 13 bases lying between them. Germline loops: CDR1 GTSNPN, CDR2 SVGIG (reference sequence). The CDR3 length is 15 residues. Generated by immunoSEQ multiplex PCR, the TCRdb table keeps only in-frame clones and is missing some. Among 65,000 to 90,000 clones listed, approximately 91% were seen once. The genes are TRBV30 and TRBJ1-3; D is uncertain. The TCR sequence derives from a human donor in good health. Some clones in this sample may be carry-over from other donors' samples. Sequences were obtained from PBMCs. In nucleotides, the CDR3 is TGTGCCTGGAGTCCCGCGGGTCACCCTGGAAACACCATATATTTT. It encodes CAWSPAGHPGNTIYF.